This T cell receptor beta chain was recovered during a study of blood T cell repertoires in COVID-19. Sequencing was performed with immunoSEQ multiplex PCR; in TCRdb, only in-frame clones are kept and a portion is missing. This table has some 340,000 clones, more than 85% appearing once. This clone occurred once. Sequencing was performed on PBMCs or T cells enriched from blood (not recorded which). The source is a woman aged 30 to 39 who had been exposed to COVID-19.

In DNA, the CDR3 is TGCGCCAGCAGCCCCAGCGGGGGCCCCCCCCTCTCCTACGAGCAGTACTTC. Translation: CASSPSGGPPLSYEQYF. The chain links TRBV5-1 to TRBJ2-7; TRBD2 matches 8 bases. With 4 bases clipped from V and 0 bases from J, the junction kept 12 bases outside the gene matches. In germline, CDR1 is SGHRS, CDR2 YFSETQ. The CDR3 is 17 amino acids.